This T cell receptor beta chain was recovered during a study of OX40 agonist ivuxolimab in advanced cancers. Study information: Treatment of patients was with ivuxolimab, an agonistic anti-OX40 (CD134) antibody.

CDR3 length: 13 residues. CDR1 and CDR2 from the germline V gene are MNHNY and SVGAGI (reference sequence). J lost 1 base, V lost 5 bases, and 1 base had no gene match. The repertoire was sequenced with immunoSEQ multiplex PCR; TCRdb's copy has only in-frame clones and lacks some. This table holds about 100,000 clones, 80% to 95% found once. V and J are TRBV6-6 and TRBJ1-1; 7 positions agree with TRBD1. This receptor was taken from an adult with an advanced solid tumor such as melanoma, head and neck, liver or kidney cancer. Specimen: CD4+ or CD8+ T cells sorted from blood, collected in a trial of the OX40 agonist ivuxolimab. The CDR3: CASSQGGNTEAFF. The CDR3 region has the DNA TGTGCCAGCAGTCAGGGGGGGAACACTGAAGCTTTCTTT.